A single sample is the source of the 26 T cell receptor beta chains below, sequenced in a study of T cells in Graves' hyperthyroidism and ophthalmopathy. TCR beta CDR3 regions were amplified from RNA transcripts. HTBI primers were the set used in a first-round RT-PCR of the TCR CDR3. TCRdb reanalysed the multiplex PCR reads using MiXCR and keeps one entry per CDR3 protein. The sample shows 450,000 to 650,000 distinct CDR3 sequences, less than 25% of them seen only once. The sequenced sample was blood. These TCRs come from a man younger than 35 with Graves' hyperthyroidism.

This clonotype was counted between two and nine times. V usage is TRBV28 and J usage is TRBJ1-5; a possible D gene is TRBD1 (6 bases). With 5 bases removed from V and 5 bases from J, the gap between germline ends came to 13 bases. CDR1 is MDHEN, CDR2 SYDVKM, per germline. This CDR3 is built from 14 residues. The CDR3 region has the DNA TGTGCCAGCAGTCCACCTACAGGGTATCAGCCCCAGCATTTT. Its protein product is CASSPPTGYQPQHF.

This clonotype was counted ten times or more. Compared with germline, one end of the junction differs, possibly owing to a read error. The V gene is TRBV6-1, the J gene TRBJ1-5; D unresolved. In germline, CDR1 is MNHNS, CDR2 SASEGT. The length of the CDR3 is 14 residues. The CDR3 nucleotides are TGTGCCAGCGGTGAAGCTGGTTCTAATCAGCCCCAGCATTTT. Translating it yields CASGEAGSNQPQHF.

This clonotype was counted ten times or more. The CDR3 coding sequence is TGTGCCAGCAGTTTTGTCGGGGCTGTCCACACCTTC. This codes for CASSFVGAVHTF. V usage is TRBV12-3 or TRBV12-4 and J usage is TRBJ1-2; a weak D match, TRBD1 (5 bases). V was clipped by 3 bases and J by 12 bases, with 14 bases between them. The CDR3 has 12 residues.

This clonotype appeared many times. The rearrangement links TRBV6-5 to TRBJ2-7; 8 bases are a match to TRBD2. Germline loops: CDR1 MNHEY, CDR2 SVGAGI. V was pared by 0 bases and J by 3 bases, with 1 base of the junction left unmatched. The CDR3 has 14 residues. The CDR3 DNA is TGTGCCAGCAGTTACTCGCGGGGGGACTACGAGCAGTACTTC. It encodes CASSYSRGDYEQYF.

Concerning this clonotype itself: A much bigger clone sits one base away, suggesting this may be a read error. The chain joins TRBV6-1 to TRBJ2-5, with 8 nucleotides matching TRBD2. CDR1 is MNHNS, CDR2 SASEGT, per germline. The CDR3 runs to 15 residues. CDR3 sequence (DNA): TGTGCCAGCAGCCTCCATGCGGGGGGCCTAGAGACCAAGTACTTC. Translated: CASSLHAGGLETKYF.

This chain connects TRBV7-1 to TRBJ2-2, with D possibly TRBD1 on 6 matching bases. TRBV7-1 is reported as an ORF; its role is uncertain. The CDR3 is 20 amino acids. V lost 3 bases and J lost 5, with 28 bases in between. The CDR3 loop is CASSSPTREQGMRSTGELFF. The CDR3, as DNA: TGTGCCAGCAGCTCGCCAACCCGGGAACAGGGTATGAGAAGTACCGGGGAGCTGTTTTTT.

In its sample, this clonotype was seen once. J is TRBJ2-2 and V is TRBV30, with 10 bases aligning to TRBD1. This CDR3 is 17 amino acids long. Germline trimming cut 4 bases from V and 3 bases from J; bases unmatched to any gene: 11. Per germline, CDR1 GTSNPN and CDR2 SVGIG (reference sequence). CDR3 sequence: CAWNPSRTGGYTGELFF. CDR3 nucleotides: TGTGCCTGGAATCCCTCTAGGACAGGGGGTTACACCGGGGAGCTGTTTTTT. Looking up the rest from reference TRBV30 and TRBJ2-2 gives the full variable domain: SQTIHQWPATLVQPVGSPLSLECTVEGTSNPNLYWYRQAAGRGLQLLFYSVGIGQISSEVPQNLSASRPQDRQFILSSKKLLLSDSGFYLCAWNPSRTGGYTGELFFGEGSRLTVL.

The V and J genes are TRBV28 and TRBJ2-7; D might be TRBD1 (5 bases). There are 16 residues in the CDR3. Per germline, CDR1 MDHEN and CDR2 SYDVKM. V shed 2 bases and J shed 1 base, with 15 bases lying between them. The CDR3, as DNA: TGTGCCAGCAGTTTACGGAAAGGGGCCGGGTCCTACGAGCAGTACTTC. Residues: CASSLRKGAGSYEQYF.

This rearrangement joins TRBV20-1 to TRBJ1-2, with D possibly matching TRBD1 (6 bases). CDR1 DFQATT and CDR2 SNEGSKA come from the germline V gene (reference sequence). V was pared by 3 bases and J by 7 bases, with 15 bases between. The CDR3 loop spans 13 amino acids. The CDR3 sequence: CSARAGHVFGYTF. Written as DNA, the CDR3 is TGCAGTGCTAGGGCGGGACATGTATTTGGCTACACCTTC.

This clonotype appeared many times. This chain links TRBV4-2 with TRBJ1-3; 10 bases are shared with TRBD1. The V gene end was trimmed by 2 bases and the J gene end by 4 bases; junction bases not matched to a gene: 5. Germline CDR1 LGHNA, CDR2 YNFKEQ. The CDR3 has 16 residues. The DNA for the CDR3 is TGTGCCAGCAGCCAATCCCCGGGACAGGGGGGAAACACCATATATTTT. This translates into CASSQSPGQGGNTIYF.

This clonotype showed up just a few times. V gene TRBV25-1 combines with J gene TRBJ1-4; unclear D gene. V was clipped by 3 bases and J by 8 bases, with 13 bases between them. The CDR3 totals 14 residues. Germline-derived CDR1 and CDR2 are MGHDK and SYGVNS. The CDR3 reads CASSDGPPGEKLFF. The CDR3, as DNA: TGTGCCAGCAGTGACGGGCCTCCCGGCGAAAAACTGTTTTTT.

V and J are TRBV20-1 and TRBJ2-2, with 7 bases matching TRBD1. The germline V gene encodes CDR1 DFQATT and CDR2 SNEGSKA (reference sequence). CDR3 length: 14 amino acids. V lost 3 bases to trimming and J lost 4 bases; unmatched junction nucleotides: 5. CDR3 coding DNA: TGCAGTGCTAGTGAGGGGGCGTTCACCGGGGAGCTGTTTTTT. It is translated as CSASEGAFTGELFF.

A few counts support this clonotype. J is TRBJ2-7 and V is TRBV20-1; D may be TRBD1 or TRBD2 (5 bases each). The germline V and J ends were trimmed by 5 bases and 9 bases, with 17 bases remaining between them. Germline lookup yields CDR1 DFQATT and CDR2 SNEGSKA (reference sequence). The CDR3 length is 12 residues. CDR3 amino acids: CSALTSGTSQYF. CDR3 DNA: TGCAGTGCTCTCACTTCCGGGACGTCGCAGTACTTC.

This clonotype showed up many times. The chain links TRBV10-2 to TRBJ1-1; weak D call: TRBD1 (5 bases). The germline V and J ends were trimmed by 0 bases and 4 bases, with 15 bases remaining between them. CDR1 and CDR2 (germline): WSHSY, SAAADI. This CDR3 comprises 16 residues. This CDR3 reads CASSESIGGDSTEAFF. The CDR3 DNA sequence: TGCGCCAGCAGTGAGTCGATCGGGGGAGACAGCACTGAAGCTTTCTTT.

This clonotype was seen repeatedly, ten times or more. This rearrangement joins TRBV6-5 to TRBJ1-1; 8 bases are a match to TRBD1. Per the germline V gene, CDR1 is MNHEY and CDR2 is SVGAGI. This CDR3 is built from 11 residues. V trimming: 10 bases; J trimming: 11 bases; junction bases outside the gene matches: 9. The DNA for the CDR3 is TGTGCCACCGAACGACAGGGGCAGGCTTTCTTT. As protein: CATERQGQAFF.

The V gene is TRBV27, the J gene TRBJ2-7, with TRBD1 matching over 8 bases. V gave up 4 bases and J gave up 6 bases; unmatched junction bases: 8. The germline CDR1 and CDR2 sequences are MNHEY and SMNVEV (reference sequence). CDR3 length: 14 amino acids. The CDR3 DNA sequence: TGTGCCAGCAGTTCACCAGGACAGGGTCCCGAGCAGTACTTC. It translates to CASSSPGQGPEQYF.

This clonotype was seen a few times. This sequence may be a read error, since a much larger clone differs from it by one base. V is TRBV6-1 and J is TRBJ2-2, with D perhaps TRBD1 or TRBD2 (5 bases each). The CDR3 contains 13 residues. Germline CDR1 MNHNS, CDR2 SASEGT. The CDR3 bases are TGTGCCAGCAGTGAACAGGGCACCGGGGAGCTGTGTTTT. Protein product: CASSEQGTGELCF.

In its sample, this clonotype was seen many times. The chain recombines TRBV12-3 or TRBV12-4 with TRBJ1-1; TRBD1 is a possible D gene (5 bases). V was pared by 3 bases and J by 6 bases, with 11 bases between. This CDR3 contains 13 residues. The CDR3 nucleotides are TGTGCCAGCAGTTTCGGGGGAACCCCTGAAGCTTTCTTT. It translates to CASSFGGTPEAFF.

The CDR3 loop is CASSLGRRSYQPQHF. The CDR3 DNA is TGTGCCAGCAGTTTGGGGAGGCGGAGCTATCAGCCCCAGCATTTT. The chain combines TRBV12-3 or TRBV12-4 with TRBJ1-5; D gene ambiguous. V lost 3 bases, J lost 5 bases, and 14 bases lay in between. This CDR3 region has 15 residues.

In regard to this clonotype: A read error is possible here, since a much larger clone lies one base away. V is TRBV20-1 and J is TRBJ2-5, with TRBD2 matching 13 bases. Germline assignment: CDR1 DFQATT and CDR2 SNEGSKA (reference sequence). The V gene end was trimmed by 4 bases and the J gene end by 1 base; junction bases not matched to a gene: 15. The CDR3 consists of 19 residues. The CDR3, as DNA: TGCAGTGCTAAGACACTCCTAGGACTAGCGGGGGCCATCCAAGAGACCCAGTACTTC. Encoded protein: CSAKTLLGLAGAIQETQYF.

At least ten counts were recorded for this clonotype. The J gene is TRBJ1-1, the V gene TRBV9, with D uncertain. CDR3 length equals 14 residues. Germline CDR1 SGDLS, CDR2 YYNGEE. Trimming pared 0 bases from V and 3 bases from J, leaving 9 bases between. The CDR3 DNA sequence: TGTGCCAGCAGCGTAGCTTCAGGCTACACTGAAGCTTTCTTT. It yields the protein CASSVASGYTEAFF.

This clonotype was counted many times. The rearrangement uses TRBV11-1 and TRBJ2-2; 8 nucleotides align to TRBD1. Germline assignment: CDR1 SGHAT and CDR2 FQDESV (reference sequence). This CDR3 has 17 residues. V lost 2 bases to trimming and J lost 3 bases; unmatched junction nucleotides: 8. CDR3 sequence reads: CASSLPRGQGDTGELFF. DNA for the CDR3: TGTGCCAGCAGCTTACCGAGAGGACAGGGAGACACCGGGGAGCTGTTTTTT.

This clonotype was recorded many times. The rearrangement joins TRBV7-9 to TRBJ2-7, with D possibly being TRBD2 (5 bases). There are 13 residues in the CDR3. CDR1 and CDR2 from the germline V gene are SEHNR and FQNEAQ (reference sequence). Trimming removed 5 bases from V and 5 bases from J, with 13 bases in between. In DNA form, the CDR3 reads TGTGCCAGCAGCCCCGCCCGGGAAAACGAGCAGTACTTC. Its protein product is CASSPARENEQYF.

This clonotype came up many times. This chain uses TRBV6-5 with TRBJ2-5; 9 bases match TRBD1. Germline V gene data show CDR1 as MNHEY and CDR2 as SVGAGI. CDR3 size: 17 residues. J was trimmed by 4 bases and V by 0 bases; bases with no gene match: 9. The CDR3 loop reads CASSYSLGDRVIETQYF. In nucleotides, the CDR3 is TGTGCCAGCAGTTACTCCCTCGGGGACAGGGTGATAGAGACCCAGTACTTC.

The chain has TRBV27 and TRBJ1-2; 9 bases agree with TRBD1. Trimming took 6 bases from V and 5 from J; bases not matched to a gene: 7. The CDR3 loop spans 14 amino acids. Germline CDR1 is MNHEY and CDR2 is SMNVEV (reference sequence). The CDR3 here is CASRTNRGPYGYTF. The DNA of the CDR3 is TGTGCCAGCAGAACAAACAGGGGGCCGTATGGCTACACCTTC.

This clonotype was counted many times. V is TRBV4-1 and J is TRBJ2-7, with 12 bases lining up with TRBD2. The J segment lost 4 bases and the V segment lost 3 bases, leaving 4 bases of the junction unmatched. Per the germline V gene, CDR1 is MGHRA and CDR2 is YSYEKL. The CDR3 has 15 residues. As DNA, the CDR3 is TGCGCCAGCAGCCAGCTAGCGGGGGGGCCTTACGAGCAGTACTTC. This translates into CASSQLAGGPYEQYF.